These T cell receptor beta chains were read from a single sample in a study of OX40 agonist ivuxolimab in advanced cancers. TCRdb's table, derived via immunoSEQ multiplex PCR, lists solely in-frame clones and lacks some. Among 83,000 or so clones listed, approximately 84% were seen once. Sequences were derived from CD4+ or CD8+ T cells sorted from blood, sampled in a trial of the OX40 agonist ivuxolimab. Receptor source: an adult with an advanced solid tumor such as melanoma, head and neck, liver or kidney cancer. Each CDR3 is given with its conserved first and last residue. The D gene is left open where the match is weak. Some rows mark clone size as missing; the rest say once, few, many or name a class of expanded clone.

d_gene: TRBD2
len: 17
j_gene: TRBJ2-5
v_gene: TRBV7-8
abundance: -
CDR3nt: TGTGCCAGCAGCGCCCGGACTAGCGGGGGGGCCCGGGAGACCCAGTACTTC
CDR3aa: CASSARTSGGARETQYF

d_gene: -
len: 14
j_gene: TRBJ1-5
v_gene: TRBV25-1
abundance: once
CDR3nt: TGTGCCAGCAGTGACACCAGGGGCAATCAGCCCCAGCATTTT
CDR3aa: CASSDTRGNQPQHF

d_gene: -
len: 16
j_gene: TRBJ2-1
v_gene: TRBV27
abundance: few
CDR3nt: TGTGCCAGCCGACTACTTACATTGGGCTCCTACAATGAGCAGTTCTTC
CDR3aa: CASRLLTLGSYNEQFF

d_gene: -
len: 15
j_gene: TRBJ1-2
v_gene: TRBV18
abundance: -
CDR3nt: TGTGCCAGCTCAATTAACAGGGTGTGGGACCATGGCTACACCTTC
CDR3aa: CASSINRVWDHGYTF

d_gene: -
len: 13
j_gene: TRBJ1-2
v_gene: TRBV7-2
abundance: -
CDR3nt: TGTGCCAGCAGCCTTAATACCAACTATGGCTACACCTTC
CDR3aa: CASSLNTNYGYTF

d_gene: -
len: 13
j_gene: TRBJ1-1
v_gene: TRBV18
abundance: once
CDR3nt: TGTGCCAGCTCCCTTAGACAGGCGCCTGAAGCTTTCTTT
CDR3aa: CASSLRQAPEAFF

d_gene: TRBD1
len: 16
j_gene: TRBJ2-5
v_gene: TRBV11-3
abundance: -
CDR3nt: TGTGCCAGCAGCGTTGGACAGGGGGGCTCCCAAGAGACCCAGTACTTC
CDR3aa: CASSVGQGGSQETQYF

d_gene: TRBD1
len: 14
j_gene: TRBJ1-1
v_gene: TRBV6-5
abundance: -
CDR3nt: TGTGCCAGTTGCAACAGGGGAATGAACACTGAAGCTTTCTTT
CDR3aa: CASCNRGMNTEAFF

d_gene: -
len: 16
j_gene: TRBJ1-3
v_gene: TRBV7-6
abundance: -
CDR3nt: TGTGCCAGCAGCTTACAGCTGCCGAGCTCTGGAAACACCATATATTTT
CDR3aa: CASSLQLPSSGNTIYF

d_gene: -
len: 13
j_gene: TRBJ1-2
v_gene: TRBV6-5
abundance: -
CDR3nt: TGTGCCAGCAGTTACAGGGGCTTGAGAGGCTACACCTTC
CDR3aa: CASSYRGLRGYTF

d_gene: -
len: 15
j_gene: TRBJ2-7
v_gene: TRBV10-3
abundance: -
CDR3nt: TGTGCCATCAGTGAGCCTCCCCGGGGCGGCTACGAGCAGTACTTC
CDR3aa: CAISEPPRGGYEQYF

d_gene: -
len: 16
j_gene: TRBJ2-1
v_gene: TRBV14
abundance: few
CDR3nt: TGTGCCAGCAGCCAAGTACCAACGGGGGCGGTGGATGAGCAGTTCTTC
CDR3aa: CASSQVPTGAVDEQFF

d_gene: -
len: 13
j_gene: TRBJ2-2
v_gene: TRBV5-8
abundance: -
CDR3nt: TGTGCCAGCAGCGTCGGCCGGGGAGATTGGCTGTTTTTT
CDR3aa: CASSVGRGDWLFF

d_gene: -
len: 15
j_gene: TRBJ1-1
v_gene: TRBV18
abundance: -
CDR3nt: TGTGCCAGCTCGCAGTTGGAGGTTCCGAACACTGAAGCTTTCTTT
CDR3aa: CASSQLEVPNTEAFF

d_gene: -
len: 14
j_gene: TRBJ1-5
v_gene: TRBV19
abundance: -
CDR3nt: TGTGCCAGCGAGTTTACAGGGTATTACCAGCCCCAGCATTTT
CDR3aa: CASEFTGYYQPQHF

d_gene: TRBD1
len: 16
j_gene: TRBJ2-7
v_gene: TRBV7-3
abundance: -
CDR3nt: TGTGCCAGCAGCTTCGAAGGGGGCCACCGCTCCTACGAGCAGTACTTC
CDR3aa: CASSFEGGHRSYEQYF

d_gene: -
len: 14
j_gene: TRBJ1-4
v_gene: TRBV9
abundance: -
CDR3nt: TGTGCCAGCAGCGCGGACACAACTAATGAAAAACTGTTTTTT
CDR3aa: CASSADTTNEKLFF

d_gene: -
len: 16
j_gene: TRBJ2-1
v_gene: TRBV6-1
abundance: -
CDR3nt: TGTGCCAGCAGTGATACCCAGGGGGGAGACTACAATGAGCAGTTCTTC
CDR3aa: CASSDTQGGDYNEQFF

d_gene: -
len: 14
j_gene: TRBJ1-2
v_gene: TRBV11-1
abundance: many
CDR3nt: TGTGCCAGCAGCTTGGGGCAGGGGAACTATGGCTACACCTTC
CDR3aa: CASSLGQGNYGYTF

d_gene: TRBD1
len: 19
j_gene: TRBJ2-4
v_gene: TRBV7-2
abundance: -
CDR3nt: TGTGCCAGCAGCTTCCCCGGGGACAGGGAAGGGATAGCCAAAAACATTCAGTACTTC
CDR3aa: CASSFPGDREGIAKNIQYF

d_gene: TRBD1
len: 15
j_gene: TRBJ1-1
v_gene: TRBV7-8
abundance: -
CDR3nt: TGTGCCAGCAGCTTAGTAACAGGGGCAGAGACTGAAGCTTTCTTT
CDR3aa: CASSLVTGAETEAFF

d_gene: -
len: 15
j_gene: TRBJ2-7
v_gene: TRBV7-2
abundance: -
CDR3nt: TGTGCCAGCAGCCTTGGGGGAACGTTTTCCTACGAGCAGTACTTC
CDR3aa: CASSLGGTFSYEQYF

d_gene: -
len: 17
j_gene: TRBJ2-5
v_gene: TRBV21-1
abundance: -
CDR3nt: TGTGCCAGCAGCAAAGCCCCCCGGACAGGAGGCCAAGAGACCCAGTACTTC
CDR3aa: CASSKAPRTGGQETQYF

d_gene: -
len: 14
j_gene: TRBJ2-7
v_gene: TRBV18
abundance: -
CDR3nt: TGTGCCAGCTCACCGGACCTCGGAGGCCCCGAGCAGTACTTC
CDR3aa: CASSPDLGGPEQYF

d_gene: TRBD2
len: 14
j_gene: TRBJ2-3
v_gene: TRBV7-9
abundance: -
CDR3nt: TGTGCCAGCAGTAAACTAGCGGTCGCAGATACGCAGTATTTT
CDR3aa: CASSKLAVADTQYF

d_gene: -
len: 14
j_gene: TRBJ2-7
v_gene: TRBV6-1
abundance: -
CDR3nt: TGTGCCAGTAGGTCGGATAGGGGGTCCTACGAGCAGTACTTC
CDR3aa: CASRSDRGSYEQYF

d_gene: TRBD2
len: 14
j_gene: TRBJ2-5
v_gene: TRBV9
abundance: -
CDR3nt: TGTGCCAGCAGCGTTAGCGGGAGGGTAGAAACCCAGTACTTC
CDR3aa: CASSVSGRVETQYF

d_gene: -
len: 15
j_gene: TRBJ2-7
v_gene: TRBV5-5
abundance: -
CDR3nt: TGTGCCAGCAGCTTGGAATTACAGGGAGTTTACGAGCAGTACTTC
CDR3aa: CASSLELQGVYEQYF

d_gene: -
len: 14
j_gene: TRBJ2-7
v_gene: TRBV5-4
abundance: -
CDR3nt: TGTGCCAGCAGCTTGGAGGGCGGCTCCTACGAGCAGTACTTC
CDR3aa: CASSLEGGSYEQYF

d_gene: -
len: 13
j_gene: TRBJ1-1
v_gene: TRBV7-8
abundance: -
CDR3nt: TGTGCCAGCAGCTTATTCGATGGCACTGAAGCTTTCTTT
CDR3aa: CASSLFDGTEAFF

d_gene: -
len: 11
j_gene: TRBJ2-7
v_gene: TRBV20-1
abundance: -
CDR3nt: TGCAGTGCCAAGGGGGGCTACGAGCAGTACTTC
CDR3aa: CSAKGGYEQYF

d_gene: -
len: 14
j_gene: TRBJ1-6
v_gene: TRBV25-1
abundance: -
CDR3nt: TGTGCCAGCATCGGCAACCCCTATAATTCACCCCTCCACTTT
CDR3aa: CASIGNPYNSPLHF

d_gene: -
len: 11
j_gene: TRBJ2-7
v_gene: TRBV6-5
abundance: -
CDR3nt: TGTGCCAGCAGTTCCAAGGGGGAGCAGTACTTC
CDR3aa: CASSSKGEQYF

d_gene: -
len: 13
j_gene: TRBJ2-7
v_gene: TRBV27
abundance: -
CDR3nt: TGTGCCAGCAGTTTCGGGACGACGGACGAGCAGTACTTC
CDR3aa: CASSFGTTDEQYF

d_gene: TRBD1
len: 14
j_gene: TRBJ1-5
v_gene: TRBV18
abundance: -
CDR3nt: TGTGCCAGCTCAAGGGGACAGGGCAATCAGCCCCAGCATTTT
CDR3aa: CASSRGQGNQPQHF

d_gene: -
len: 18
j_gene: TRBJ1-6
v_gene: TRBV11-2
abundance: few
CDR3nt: TGTGCCAGCAGCTTAAGGTCAGGCGGGAGCTCCTATAATTCACCCCTCCACTTT
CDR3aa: CASSLRSGGSSYNSPLHF